This T cell receptor beta chain was identified in a study of cytomegalovirus exposure and HLA in healthy donors. Study conclusions and caveats: According to the study, around 160 TCR beta chains were cytomegalovirus-associated.

Sequencing used immunoSEQ multiplex PCR; TCRdb keeps in-frame clones, though not all of them. This sample yields 130,000 or so clones, of which about 90% are seen a single time; 5.5% to 7% belongs to the top ten. To note about this clone: Its specificity is unknown.

Germline CDR1 is SGHTS and CDR2 is YDEGEE. Losses at the gene ends were 0 bases for V and 2 bases for J; bases not matched to a gene: 4. The CDR3 has 15 residues. Sequencing was done on a sample of PBMCs. The rearrangement links TRBV5-8 to TRBJ1-2, with TRBD1 matching 7 bases. This TCR derives from a woman in her 30s in good health and CMV-seropositive. This chain's CDR3 is CASSLVQGMNYGYTF. As DNA, the CDR3 is TGTGCCAGCAGCTTGGTACAGGGGATGAACTATGGCTACACCTTC.